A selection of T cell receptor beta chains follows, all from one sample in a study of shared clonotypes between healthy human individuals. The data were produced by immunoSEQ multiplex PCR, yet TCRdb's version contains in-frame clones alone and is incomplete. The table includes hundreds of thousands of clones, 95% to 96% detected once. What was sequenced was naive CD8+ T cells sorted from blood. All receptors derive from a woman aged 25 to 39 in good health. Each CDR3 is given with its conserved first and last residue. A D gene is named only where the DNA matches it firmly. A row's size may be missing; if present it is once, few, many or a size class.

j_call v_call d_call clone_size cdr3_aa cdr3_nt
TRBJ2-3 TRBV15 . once CATSGAPDGADTQYF TGTGCCACCAGCGGAGCCCCGGATGGAGCAGATACGCAGTATTTT
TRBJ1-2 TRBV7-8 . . CASSFRVANYGYTF TGTGCCAGCAGCTTTCGGGTTGCTAACTATGGCTACACCTTC
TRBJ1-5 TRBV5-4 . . CASSLWGSNQPQHF TGTGCCAGCAGCTTGTGGGGGAGCAATCAGCCCCAGCATTTT
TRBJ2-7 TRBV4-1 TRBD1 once CASSQEGTGGYEQYF TGCGCCAGCAGCCAAGAGGGGACAGGGGGCTACGAGCAGTACTTC
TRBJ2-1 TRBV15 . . CAAGAGGEQFF TGTGCCGCCGGGGCTGGGGGTGAGCAGTTCTTC
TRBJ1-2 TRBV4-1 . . CASSQDSRQGYGYTF TGCGCCAGCAGCCAAGATTCGCGGCAGGGCTATGGCTACACCTTC
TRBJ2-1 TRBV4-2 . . CASSQVSVDEQFF TGTGCCAGCAGCCAAGTTAGCGTAGATGAGCAGTTCTTC
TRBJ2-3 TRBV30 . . CAWRALTRVTDTQYF TGTGCCTGGAGGGCCCTCACTAGGGTCACAGATACGCAGTATTTT
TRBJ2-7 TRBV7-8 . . CASKTSWSGGYEQYF TGTGCCAGCAAGACCTCTTGGTCCGGGGGCTACGAGCAGTACTTC
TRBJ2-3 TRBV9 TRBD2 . CASSAREMGTDTQYF TGTGCCAGCAGCGCGCGGGAGATGGGGACAGATACGCAGTATTTT
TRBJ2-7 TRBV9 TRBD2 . CASSVGGLAGNYEQYF TGTGCCAGCAGCGTAGGTGGCCTAGCGGGGAACTACGAGCAGTACTTC
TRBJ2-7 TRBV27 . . CASSLQGSYEQYF TGTGCCAGCAGTCTGCAGGGCTCCTACGAGCAGTACTTC
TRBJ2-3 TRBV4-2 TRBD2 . CASSPPGGGRATDTQYF TGTGCCAGCAGCCCCCCCGGGGGCGGGAGGGCAACAGATACGCAGTATTTT
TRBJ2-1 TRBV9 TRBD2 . CASSQWEGYNEQFF TGTGCCAGCAGTCAGTGGGAGGGGTACAATGAGCAGTTCTTC
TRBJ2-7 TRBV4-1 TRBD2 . CASSQILAGPYEQYF TGCGCCAGCAGCCAAATCCTAGCGGGGCCCTACGAGCAGTACTTC
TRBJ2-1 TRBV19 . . CASSIWALSSYNEQFF TGTGCCAGTAGTATATGGGCGCTAAGCTCCTACAATGAGCAGTTCTTC
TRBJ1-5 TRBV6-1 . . CASSFQPQHF TGTGCCAGCAGTTTTCAGCCCCAGCATTTT
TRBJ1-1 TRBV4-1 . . CASSQDRSTEAFF TGCGCCAGCAGCCAAGATCGGAGCACTGAAGCTTTCTTT
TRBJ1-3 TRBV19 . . CASSIHTVLGNTIYF TGTGCCAGTAGTATCCACACGGTTCTGGGAAACACCATATATTTT
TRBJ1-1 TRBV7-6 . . CASSLLVGRVNTEAFF TGTGCCAGCAGCCTCTTGGTGGGCAGGGTGAACACTGAAGCTTTCTTT
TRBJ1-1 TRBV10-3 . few CAISESSLNTEAFF TGTGCCATCAGTGAGTCCAGTCTGAACACTGAAGCTTTCTTT
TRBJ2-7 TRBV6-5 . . CASSYTEGPREQYF TGTGCCAGCAGTTATACGGAGGGCCCCCGCGAGCAGTACTTC
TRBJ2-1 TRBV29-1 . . CSVTQGGSNEQFF TGCAGCGTTACGCAGGGGGGCTCCAATGAGCAGTTCTTC
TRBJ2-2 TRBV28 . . CASSPPGLNTGELFF TGTGCCAGCAGTCCCCCAGGGCTTAACACCGGGGAGCTGTTTTTT
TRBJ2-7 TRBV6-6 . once CASSYRGLYEQYF TGTGCCAGCAGTTACCGGGGCCTCTACGAGCAGTACTTC
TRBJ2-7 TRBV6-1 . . CASSVRGLSPDYEQYF TGTGCCAGCAGTGTCCGGGGACTGTCACCAGACTACGAGCAGTACTTC
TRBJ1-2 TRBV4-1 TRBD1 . CASRGQATTF TGCGCCAGCAGGGGACAGGCTACGACCTTC
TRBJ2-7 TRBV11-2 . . CASSLVGFTRGEQYF TGTGCCAGCAGCTTAGTAGGTTTTACGAGGGGCGAGCAGTACTTC
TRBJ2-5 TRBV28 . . CATTLPVTQYF TGTGCCACCACCCTGCCGGTGACCCAGTACTTC
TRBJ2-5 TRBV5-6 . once CASSFGAGGETQYF TGTGCCAGCAGTTTTGGGGCCGGCGGAGAGACCCAGTACTTC
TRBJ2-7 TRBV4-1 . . CASSLFRGRYEQYF TGCGCCAGCAGCCTTTTTCGGGGGAGGTACGAGCAGTACTTC
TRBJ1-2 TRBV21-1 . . CASSASGETNYGYTF TGTGCCAGCAGCGCCTCAGGGGAAACTAACTATGGCTACACCTTC
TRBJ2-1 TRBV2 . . CASSERAETYNEQFF TGTGCCAGCAGTGAGAGGGCGGAAACCTACAATGAGCAGTTCTTC
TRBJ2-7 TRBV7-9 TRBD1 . CASSYRDRTYEQYF TGTGCCAGCAGCTACCGGGACAGGACCTACGAGCAGTACTTC
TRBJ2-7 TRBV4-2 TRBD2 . CASSQDLAGGYYEQYF TGTGCCAGCAGCCAAGATCTAGCGGGAGGGTACTACGAGCAGTACTTC
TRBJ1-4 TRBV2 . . CASSEGNSILNEKLFF TGTGCCAGCAGTGAAGGAAACAGCATCCTGAATGAAAAACTGTTTTTT
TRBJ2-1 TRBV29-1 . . CSVEWSSGVNEQFF TGCAGCGTTGAATGGTCATCGGGAGTCAATGAGCAGTTCTTC
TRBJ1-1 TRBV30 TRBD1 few CAWSGQGRTEAFF TGTGCCTGGAGCGGACAGGGAAGGACTGAAGCTTTCTTT
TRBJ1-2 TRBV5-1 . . CASSPTDGDYGYTF TGCGCCAGCAGCCCTACGGACGGTGACTATGGCTACACCTTC
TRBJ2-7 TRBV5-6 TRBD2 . CASFNSGTEGLADYEQYF TGTGCCAGCTTTAATTCCGGGACAGAAGGACTAGCGGACTACGAGCAGTACTTC
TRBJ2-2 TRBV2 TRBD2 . CASSSPAGDSGSREGTGELFF TGTGCCAGCAGTTCTCCTGCCGGGGACTCGGGGTCGCGGGAGGGTACCGGGGAGCTGTTTTTT
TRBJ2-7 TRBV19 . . CASSRVPSYEQYF TGTGCCAGTAGTCGGGTACCTTCCTACGAGCAGTACTTC
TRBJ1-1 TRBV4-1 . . CASSQARGMNTEAFF TGCGCCAGCAGCCAAGCCCGAGGCATGAACACTGAAGCTTTCTTT
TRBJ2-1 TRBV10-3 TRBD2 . CAISEPGTSGSEQFF TGTGCCATCAGTGAGCCCGGGACTAGCGGGAGTGAGCAGTTCTTC
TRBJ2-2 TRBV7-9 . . CASPRSTGELFF TGTGCCAGCCCCCGGTCCACCGGGGAGCTGTTTTTT
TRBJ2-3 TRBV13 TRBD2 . CASSSRLAGHTDTQYF TGTGCCAGCAGCTCAAGACTAGCGGGACACACAGATACGCAGTATTTT
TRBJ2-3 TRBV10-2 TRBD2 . CASSDVGGPGDTQYF TGCGCCAGCAGTGACGTGGGAGGGCCGGGAGATACGCAGTATTTT
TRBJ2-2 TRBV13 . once CASSLASVSLVSGELFF TGTGCCAGCAGCTTAGCTAGCGTTTCGTTAGTGTCCGGGGAGCTGTTTTTT
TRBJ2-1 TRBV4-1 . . CASSQARQNNEQFF TGCGCCAGCAGCCAAGCAAGGCAGAACAATGAGCAGTTCTTC
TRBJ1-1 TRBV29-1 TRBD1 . CSVPNRGRTEAFF TGCAGCGTTCCGAACAGGGGGCGAACTGAAGCTTTCTTT
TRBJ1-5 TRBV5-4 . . CASSLGTSNQPQHF TGTGCCAGCAGCTTGGGAACAAGCAATCAGCCCCAGCATTTT
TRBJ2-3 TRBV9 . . CASSESGVPTDTQYF TGTGCCAGCAGCGAGAGCGGCGTCCCCACAGATACGCAGTATTTT
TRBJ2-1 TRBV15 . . CATSSIALTTYNEQFF TGTGCCACCAGTTCCATAGCGCTAACGACCTACAATGAGCAGTTCTTC
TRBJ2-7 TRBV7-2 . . CASSLAPWQGSEQYF TGTGCCAGCAGCTTAGCCCCCTGGCAGGGGAGTGAGCAGTACTTC
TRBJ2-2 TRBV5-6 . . CASSFVTGELFF TGTGCCAGCAGCTTCGTGACCGGGGAGCTGTTTTTT
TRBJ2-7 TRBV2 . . CASRGLTPREQYF TGTGCCAGCAGGGGACTGACTCCCCGGGAGCAGTACTTC
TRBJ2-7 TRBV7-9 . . CASSLVGNSYEQYF TGTGCCAGCAGCTTAGTTGGCAACTCCTACGAGCAGTACTTC
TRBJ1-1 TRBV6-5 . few CASSTDSYEAFF TGTGCCAGCAGTACAGACAGTTATGAAGCTTTCTTT